A selection of T cell receptor beta chains follows, all from one sample in a study of blood T cells in healthy people across ages. TCRdb used MiXCR to reprocess the 5' RACE reads, holding one entry per CDR3 protein. The data contain a few hundred thousand distinct CDR3 sequences, roughly 26% of them singletons. Source material: blood. These receptors were collected from a woman between 65 and 79 years old in good health. Both conserved end residues are part of each CDR3. Fields, in order: V gene, J gene, CDR3 protein.

V: TRBV5-1; J: .; CDR3: CASSGGRGGTDTQHF
V: TRBV5-1; J: TRBJ1-2; CDR3: CASSGDSTTRGYTF
V: TRBV29-1; J: TRBJ1-1; CDR3: CSVDKGANTEAFF
V: TRBV12-3/TRBV12-4; J: TRBJ1-2; CDR3: CASSLGTGAYTF
V: TRBV19; J: TRBJ2-1; CDR3: CASMDSSSYNEQFF
V: TRBV28; J: TRBJ2-1; CDR3: CASSLFASGSDEQFF
V: TRBV5-5; J: TRBJ2-7; CDR3: CASSSRQLYEQYF
V: TRBV29-1; J: TRBJ2-7; CDR3: CSVSIQVSYGQYF
V: TRBV6-2/TRBV6-3; J: TRBJ2-5; CDR3: CASSYAAGEWQTQYF
V: TRBV7-2; J: .; CDR3: CASSPSDRNNEQFF
V: TRBV20-1; J: TRBJ1-4; CDR3: CSARALTGVSASNEKLFF
V: TRBV6-1; J: TRBJ1-5; CDR3: CASSGGTVSNQPQHF
V: TRBV6-1; J: TRBJ1-6; CDR3: CASEPWDNSPLHF